A single sample gave rise to the 9 T cell receptor beta chains below, sequenced in a study of CD8+ T cells in alopecia areata. Isolated RNA was reverse transcribed into cDNA used as the sequencing template. Clones were read by immunoSEQ multiplex PCR, and TCRdb kept only the in-frame ones, dropping some. The sample consists of roughly 120,000 clones, approximately 52% of them appearing once. The treatment: oral pan-JAK inhibitor, 5-10 mg twice daily. This sample comprised CD8+ T cells sorted from blood, obtained at week 4, from a patient treated with tofacitinib. Source of these receptors: a human donor with alopecia areata.

The table lists this clone with a few counts. In DNA form, the CDR3 reads TGTGCCAGCAGTTTGATGACAGAGACGGTCGAGCAGTACTTC. Translated: CASSLMTETVEQYF. This chain uses TRBV28 with TRBJ2-7; perhaps TRBD1 as D (5 bases). The germline V gene encodes CDR1 MDHEN and CDR2 SYDVKM. The V and J ends lost 3 bases and 6 bases respectively, with 15 bases between them. The CDR3 has 14 amino acids.

J is TRBJ1-1 and V is TRBV7-8; D gene unclear. The CDR3 is made up of 13 amino acids. The germline V gene encodes CDR1 SGHVS and CDR2 FQNEAQ. Trimming removed 1 base from V and 3 bases from J, with 6 bases in between. This CDR3 reads CASSLGGDTEAFF. The CDR3 DNA reads TGTGCCAGCAGCTTAGGCGGGGACACTGAAGCTTTCTTT.

V gene TRBV29-1 combines with J gene TRBJ2-5, with a weak D call TRBD2 (5 bases). The CDR3 extends over 10 amino acids. Germline values: CDR1 SQVTM, CDR2 ANQGSEA. V lost 7 bases and J 5 bases, leaving 8 bases between the germline ends. The CDR3 protein is CSDGGETQYF. Here the CDR3 DNA reads TGCAGCGACGGCGGGGAGACCCAGTACTTC.

This clone has just a few counts. The chain recombines TRBV13 with TRBJ2-7, with TRBD1 identical over 7 bases. The germline CDR1 and CDR2 sequences are PRHDT and FYEKMQ (reference sequence). Trimming at V came to 6 bases and at J to 4 bases, leaving 9 bases not matched to a gene. The length of the CDR3 is 14 residues. The CDR3 nucleotides read TGTGCCAGCAGTTACTCGACAGGGAAGTACGAGCAGTACTTC. Amino acids: CASSYSTGKYEQYF.

J is TRBJ2-7 and V is TRBV29-1; 8 nucleotides match TRBD1. Germline V CDR1 and CDR2: SQVTM, ANQGSEA. The V segment lost 3 bases and the J segment 2 bases; nucleotides outside the gene matches: 12. The CDR3 spans 16 residues. The CDR3 region is CSVEWVGQGGTYEQYF. The DNA of the CDR3 is TGCAGCGTTGAGTGGGTTGGACAGGGAGGAACCTACGAGCAGTACTTC.

This chain connects TRBV30 to TRBJ2-1; D not certain. V was clipped by 4 bases and J by 4 bases, with 17 bases between them. The CDR3 loop spans 15 amino acids. The germline gives CDR1 GTSNPN, CDR2 SVGIG (reference sequence). The CDR3 here is CAWNDGVWVYNEQFF. CDR3 DNA: TGTGCCTGGAACGATGGGGTATGGGTGTACAATGAGCAGTTCTTC.

This clone was recorded many times. This chain connects TRBV5-1 to TRBJ1-2; tentatively, D is TRBD1 (5 bases). Per the germline V gene, CDR1 is SGHRS and CDR2 is YFSETQ. The CDR3 sequence is 18 residues long. V was cut by 0 bases and J by 2 bases, with 20 bases left in between. The CDR3 spells CASSLERVGDVGNYGYTF. In DNA form, the CDR3 reads TGCGCCAGCAGCTTGGAGAGGGTAGGGGATGTGGGGAACTATGGCTACACCTTC.

This sequence joins TRBV25-1 and TRBJ2-3; D gene uncertain. This CDR3 spans 14 amino acids. Trimming left V 3 bases short and J 2 bases short, with 9 bases between. Germline CDR1 is MGHDK and CDR2 is SYGVNS. CDR3 amino acids: CASSDRALTDTQYF. Written as DNA, the CDR3 is TGTGCCAGCAGTGATAGGGCGCTCACAGATACGCAGTATTTT.

This chain links TRBV5-1 with TRBJ1-1; TRBD1 is a possible D gene (6 bases). The CDR3 is 13 residues long. Trimming took 2 bases from V and 4 from J, leaving 9 bases between them. The germline V gene has CDR1 SGHRS and CDR2 YFSETQ. CDR3 sequence: CASSLSGATEAFF. Written as DNA, the CDR3 is TGCGCCAGCAGCTTATCAGGGGCCACTGAAGCTTTCTTT.